What follows are 30 T cell receptor beta chains derived from one specimen sequenced in a study of Graves' ophthalmopathy and Graves' hyperthyroidism. Transcripts of RNA were the source for amplifying TCR beta CDR3 regions. The first round was an RT-PCR with HTBI primers, and the second round was a multiplex PCR. TCRdb analysed the multiplex PCR reads with MiXCR anew, one entry per CDR3 protein. The sample consists of a few hundred thousand distinct CDR3 sequences, approximately 37% of them appearing once. The sample taken for sequencing was peripheral blood or thyroid tissue (not recorded which). Source of these receptors: an adult man with Graves' hyperthyroidism.

The table lists this clonotype with many counts. This chain joins TRBV7-8 and TRBJ2-5; 8 nucleotides match TRBD1. The CDR3 loop spans 17 amino acids. Per the germline V gene, CDR1 is SGHVS and CDR2 is FQNEAQ. Trimming cost V 1 base and J 3 bases; bases outside gene matches: 10. CDR3 sequence reads: CASSLDRTGLPKETQYF. The CDR3 nucleotides are TGTGCCAGCAGCTTAGACAGGACAGGGCTCCCCAAAGAGACCCAGTACTTC.

The rearrangement joins TRBV7-8 to TRBJ2-7; 8 nucleotides match TRBD2. Germline values: CDR1 SGHVS, CDR2 FQNEAQ. V trimming: 10 bases; J trimming: 3 bases; junction bases outside the gene matches: 14. The CDR3 has 15 amino acids. The CDR3 sequence is CATTLASGHRYEQYF. In nucleotides, the CDR3 is TGTGCCACAACGCTGGCTAGCGGGCACCGCTACGAGCAGTACTTC.

This clonotype was seen repeatedly, ten times or more. This chain joins TRBV2 and TRBJ2-6, with D unclear. Germline values: CDR1 SNHLY, CDR2 FYNNEI. V was pared by 1 base and J by 0 bases, with 10 bases between. The CDR3 length is 17 residues. The CDR3 nucleotides are TGTGCCAGCAGTGAAGGAGAAGGCTTCTCTGGGGCCAACGTCCTGACTTTC. Residues: CASSEGEGFSGANVLTF.

Comments on this clonotype: Given a much more abundant clone one base away, this may be a read error. The chain is built from TRBV5-4 and TRBJ1-2; TRBD1 might be the D (5 bases). CDR3 length equals 15 residues. Germline-derived CDR1 and CDR2 are SGHNT and YYREEE (reference sequence). Trimming pared 0 bases from V and 4 bases from J, leaving 13 bases between. The CDR3 DNA is TGTGCCAGCAGCTTGGAAGGTACAGGACCCTATGGCTACACCTTC. Translation: CASSLEGTGPYGYTF.

This clonotype was seen at least ten times. In DNA form, the CDR3 reads TGTGCCACCAGTCCCCGGGCGAACACCGGGGAGCTGTTTTTT. Its translation is CATSPRANTGELFF. V is TRBV24-1 and J is TRBJ2-2; unclear D gene. Germline V gene data show CDR1 as KGHDR and CDR2 as SFDVKD. V was trimmed by 6 bases and J by 0 bases, leaving 7 bases between them. CDR3 length: 14 amino acids.

This clonotype has a handful of counts. The chain's CDR3 is CSAFTSGGAPTDTQYF. The CDR3 DNA sequence: TGCAGTGCTTTTACTAGCGGTGGCGCCCCCACAGATACGCAGTATTTT. The V call is TRBV20-1, the J call TRBJ1-5, with 8 bases fitting TRBD2. The J call is doubtful: the DNA matches TRBJ2-3 better. CDR3 length: 16 amino acids. The germline gives CDR1 DFQATT, CDR2 SNEGSKA (reference sequence).

The table lists this clonotype with many counts. The V and J genes are TRBV2 and TRBJ2-6, with 11 bases identical to TRBD1. This CDR3 has 16 amino acids. Germline-derived CDR1 and CDR2 are SNHLY and FYNNEI. V was pared by 5 bases and J by 2 bases, with 2 bases of the junction left unmatched. CDR3 sequence (DNA): TGTGCCAGCAGTTGGACAGGGGGCGCTGGGGCCAACGTCCTGACTTTC. This sequence encodes CASSWTGGAGANVLTF.

This clonotype showed up many times. The chain carries TRBV29-1 and TRBJ2-7; 12 positions match TRBD2. This CDR3 is built from 14 residues. The V gene's germline CDR1 is SQVTM and CDR2 ANQGSEA. V was pared by 1 base and J by 7 bases, with 5 bases of the junction left unmatched. Written as DNA, the CDR3 is TGCAGCGTTGAAGGACTAGCGGGAGAAAATGAGCAGTACTTC. Its protein is CSVEGLAGENEQYF.

The chain carries TRBV5-1 and TRBJ2-5, with 9 bases lining up with TRBD1. The tail of the sequence fits TRBJ2-7 better, so the J call may be wrong. The CDR3 has 13 amino acids. Looked up from germline, CDR1 is SGHRS and CDR2 is YFSETQ. The CDR3 loop is CASTGTGRYEQYF. CDR3 DNA: TGCGCCAGCACCGGGACAGGGCGTTACGAGCAGTACTTC.

This clonotype was seen a handful of times. This rearrangement joins TRBV9 to TRBJ1-1; D is possibly TRBD1 (6 bases). Trimming stripped 4 bases from V and 7 bases from J, with 17 bases between. Germline CDR1 is SGDLS and CDR2 is YYNGEE. The CDR3 is 14 residues long. The CDR3 DNA is TGTGCCAGCAGCCCCGGGGGGGGGCGTAATGAAGCTTTCTTT. Protein: CASSPGGGRNEAFF.

This clonotype has ten or more counts. The V gene is TRBV5-1, the J gene TRBJ1-1, with D hard to call. This CDR3 spans 14 amino acids. The V end lost 3 bases, the J end lost 0 bases, and 9 bases lay between the germline ends. Looked up from germline, CDR1 is SGHRS and CDR2 is YFSETQ. The CDR3 DNA sequence: TGCGCCAGCAGCTCCGAGGCAGTGAACACTGAAGCTTTCTTT. Its protein is CASSSEAVNTEAFF.

In its sample, this clonotype was seen a few times. CDR3 region: CASSLGGGDIQYF. CDR3 nucleotides: TGTGCCAGCAGCTTAGGAGGGGGCGACATTCAGTACTTC. The gene calls are TRBV7-2 and TRBJ2-4, with 7 bases aligning to TRBD1. Germline values: CDR1 SGHTA, CDR2 FQGNSA. J lost 8 bases, V lost 1 base, and 2 bases had no gene match. This CDR3 contains 13 residues.

A word on this clonotype: This clone may be a read error of a much larger clone one base away. The V gene is TRBV5-6, the J gene TRBJ1-5; D is perhaps TRBD1 (5 bases). The CDR3 extends over 14 amino acids. Germline V gene data show CDR1 as SGHDT and CDR2 as YYEEEE. CDR3 protein: CSSSSLLGGQPQHF. CDR3 sequence (DNA): TGTTCCAGCAGCTCCCTATTGGGGGGTCAGCCCCAGCATTTT.

Only a few counts were recorded for this clonotype. The V gene is TRBV24-1, the J gene TRBJ2-2; no firm D call. The CDR3 spans 15 residues. V was trimmed by 12 bases and J by 1 base, leaving 17 bases between them. The V gene's germline CDR1 is KGHDR and CDR2 SFDVKD. The CDR3 region is CASEANRVNTGELFF. The CDR3 DNA reads as TGTGCCTCCGAGGCCAACAGAGTGAACACCGGGGAGCTGTTTTTT.

This chain connects TRBV29-1 to TRBJ2-7; 10 positions agree with TRBD1. The CDR3 loop spans 13 amino acids. Germline CDR1 reads SQVTM; CDR2 reads ANQGSEA. V lost 6 bases and J lost 2; bases outside the gene matches: 4. Written as DNA, the CDR3 is TGCAGCGTCGCGGGACAGGGGACCTACGAGCAGTACTTC. This gives the protein CSVAGQGTYEQYF.

This clonotype was counted ten times or more. V usage is TRBV4-2 and J usage is TRBJ1-5, with D perhaps matching TRBD1 (6 bases). With 1 base removed from V and 5 bases from J, the gap between germline ends came to 15 bases. This CDR3 has 16 amino acids. Looked up from germline, CDR1 is LGHNA and CDR2 is YNFKEQ. The CDR3 DNA is TGTGCCAGCAGCCAAGCTGTCGGGAGGGGGGATCAGCCCCAGCATTTT. Its protein product is CASSQAVGRGDQPQHF.

The chain joins TRBV27 to TRBJ2-2; D is possibly TRBD1 (6 bases). This CDR3 spans 14 amino acids. Germline values: CDR1 MNHEY, CDR2 SMNVEV (reference sequence). V was pared by 0 bases and J by 7 bases, with 9 bases between. CDR3 nucleotide sequence: TGTGCCAGCAGTTTATCGGCAGGGGTCGGGGAGCTGTTTTTT. This gives the protein CASSLSAGVGELFF.

The chain couples TRBV7-2 to TRBJ2-3, with D perhaps TRBD1 or TRBD2 (6 bases each). This CDR3 is built from 17 residues. Germline values: CDR1 SGHTA, CDR2 FQGNSA. V lost 1 base and J lost 1, with 15 bases in between. CDR3 bases: TGTGCCAGCAGCTTAGGGGTTCGGGGGCAGGGCACAGATACGCAGTATTTT. As protein: CASSLGVRGQGTDTQYF.

CDR3 bases: TGCGCCAGCAGCCAAGTTTCACTGGATGAAGAGACCCAGTACTTC. Protein sequence: CASSQVSLDEETQYF. The rearrangement joins TRBV4-1 to TRBJ2-5; no definite D call. From germline, CDR1 is MGHRA and CDR2 YSYEKL. Trimming pared 1 base from V and 3 bases from J, leaving 12 bases between. The CDR3 sequence is 15 residues long.

This clonotype has a count of ten or more. The chain uses TRBV9 and TRBJ2-7, with TRBD1 matching over 7 bases. CDR1 SGDLS and CDR2 YYNGEE come from the germline V gene. This CDR3 is 16 amino acids long. V trimming: 3 bases; J trimming: 0 bases; junction bases outside the gene matches: 9. CDR3 in amino acids: CASSGQGTESSYEQYF. The CDR3 DNA sequence: TGTGCCAGCAGCGGACAAGGGACAGAAAGCTCCTACGAGCAGTACTTC.

This clonotype was observed a few times. The J gene is TRBJ2-7, the V gene TRBV3-1; TRBD2 is a possible D gene (6 bases). Per the germline V gene, CDR1 is LGHDT and CDR2 is YNNKEL (reference sequence). Trimming stripped 0 bases from V and 4 bases from J, with 13 bases between. The CDR3 covers 15 residues. CDR3 DNA: TGTGCCAGCAGCCAAGAAAGGCGGGGTTGGTACGAGCAGTACTTC. It yields the protein CASSQERRGWYEQYF.

A note on this clonotype: Possible read error: a much larger clone is one base away. The V gene is TRBV10-3, the J gene TRBJ1-5; weak D call: TRBD1 (6 bases). Germline-derived CDR1 and CDR2 are ENHRY and SYGVKD. Trimming shortened V by 6 bases and J by 7 bases, and 13 bases separated the two germline ends. This CDR3 contains 13 residues. CDR3 region: CAIRQQGAQPQHF. As DNA, the CDR3 is TGTGCCATCAGACAACAGGGTGCCCAGCCCCAGCATTTT.

This clonotype was picked up a small number of times. The chain is built from TRBV28 and TRBJ2-7, with D perhaps assigned TRBD1 or TRBD2 (5 bases each). CDR1 is MDHEN and CDR2 is SYDVKM in the germline V gene. CDR3 length: 14 residues. The V and J ends lost 5 bases and 6 bases respectively, with 17 bases between them. Here the CDR3 DNA reads TGTGCCAGCAGTGCCCCAGTATTGAGGGGCGAGCAGTACTTC. Protein: CASSAPVLRGEQYF.

This clonotype was observed at least ten times. V gene TRBV7-8 combines with J gene TRBJ1-1, with 9 positions matching TRBD1. This CDR3 comprises 14 residues. The germline V gene has CDR1 SGHVS and CDR2 FQNEAQ. The J segment lost 4 bases and the V segment lost 5 bases, leaving 5 bases of the junction unmatched. This CDR3 is CASSPGTGSTEAFF. DNA for the CDR3: TGTGCCAGCAGCCCAGGGACAGGGAGCACTGAAGCTTTCTTT.

On this clonotype: Germline is not matched at one junction end, which may reflect a read error. The chain joins TRBV15 to TRBJ1-2; tentative D call: TRBD1 (5 bases). CDR1 and CDR2 (germline): LNHNV, YYDKDF (reference sequence). This CDR3 is built from 16 residues. The CDR3 DNA sequence: TGTGCCACCAGCAGAGCGGGCATGGGGCAAAGCTATGGCTACGCCTTC. Its translation: CATSRAGMGQSYGYAF.

In regard to this clonotype: With a much larger clone just one base away, this may be a read error. This chain links TRBV14 with TRBJ2-5; D perhaps matches TRBD1 (6 bases). CDR1 is SGHDN and CDR2 is FVKESK in the germline V gene. This CDR3 has 16 residues. The CDR3 sequence is CVSSQDRIATGETQYF. For the CDR3, the DNA is TGTGTCAGCAGCCAAGATCGGATAGCGACAGGAGAGACCCAGTACTTC.

The sample holds many counts of this clonotype. The rearrangement links TRBV9 to TRBJ2-7; D tentatively fits TRBD1 or TRBD2 (5 bases each). The CDR3 has 15 residues. Trimming took off 0 bases at V and 4 bases at J, with 14 bases between the two ends. Germline V lookup: CDR1 SGDLS, CDR2 YYNGEE. DNA of the CDR3: TGTGCCAGCAGCGTAGGTGGGACGGGGATTTACGAGCAGTACTTC. Translating gives CASSVGGTGIYEQYF.

This clonotype was counted many times. J is TRBJ2-7 and V is TRBV7-9, with D unresolved. V lost 2 bases and J lost 9, with 14 bases in between. The CDR3 covers 13 residues. Germline V gene data show CDR1 as SEHNR and CDR2 as FQNEAQ (reference sequence). Written as DNA, the CDR3 is TGTGCCAGCAGCTTACCAACCGCACCGGGGCAGTACTTC. Translation gives CASSLPTAPGQYF.

This clonotype was detected ten times or more. The chain is built from TRBV2 and TRBJ2-7; weak D call: TRBD1 (6 bases). V dropped 5 bases and J dropped 3 bases, with 11 bases sitting between them. The germline gives CDR1 SNHLY, CDR2 FYNNEI. This CDR3 is built from 13 residues. CDR3 residues: CASSYGQIYEQYF. Here the CDR3 DNA reads TGTGCCAGCAGTTACGGACAGATCTACGAGCAGTACTTC.

Comments on this clonotype: A read error may be the cause here, since a much bigger clone is one base away. The chain recombines TRBV6-1 with TRBJ1-1; TRBD1 matches 7 bases. Germline V lookup: CDR1 MNHNS, CDR2 SASEGT. With 7 bases clipped from V and 0 bases from J, the junction kept 2 bases outside the gene matches. The CDR3 covers 13 residues. The CDR3 loop reads CASTGQLNTEAFF. CDR3 sequence (DNA): TGTGCCAGCACGGGACAGCTGAACACTGAAGCTTTCTTT.